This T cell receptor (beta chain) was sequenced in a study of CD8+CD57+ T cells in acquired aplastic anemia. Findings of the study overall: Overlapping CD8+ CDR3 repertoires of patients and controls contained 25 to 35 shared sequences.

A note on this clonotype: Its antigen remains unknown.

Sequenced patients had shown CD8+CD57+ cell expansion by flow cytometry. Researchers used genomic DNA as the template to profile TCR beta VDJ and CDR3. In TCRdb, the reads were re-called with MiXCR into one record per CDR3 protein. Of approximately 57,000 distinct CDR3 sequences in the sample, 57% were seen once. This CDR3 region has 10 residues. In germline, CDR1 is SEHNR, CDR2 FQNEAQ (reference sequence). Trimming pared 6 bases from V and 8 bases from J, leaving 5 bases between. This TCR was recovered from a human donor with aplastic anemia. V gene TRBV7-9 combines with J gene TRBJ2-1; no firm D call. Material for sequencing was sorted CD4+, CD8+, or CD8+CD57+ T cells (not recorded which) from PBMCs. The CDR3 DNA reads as TGTGCCAGCAGGAACCATGAGCAGTTCTTC. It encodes CASRNHEQFF.